The sequence of this TCR beta chain was determined in a study of T-cell reconstitution after alpha-beta-depleted transplantation in children. Whole-study results and caveats: After one year, T-cell counts and TCRbeta diversity mostly came from new T cells.

Germline V gene sequence: CDR1 SGHVS, CDR2 FQNEAQ. This CDR3 contains 15 residues. The germline V and J ends were trimmed by 0 bases and 3 bases, with 9 bases remaining between them. For this clonotype: Its antigen is as yet unknown.

Preparation of the TCRbeta library involved a method that used unique molecular identifiers. TCRdb reprocessed the PCR reads via MiXCR and lists one record per CDR3 protein. The table records about 420,000 distinct CDR3 sequences, about 16% of them present only once. The material sequenced was PBMCs, mostly from graft donor cells, taken 360 days after TCRalphabeta/CD19-depleted stem cell transplant. The sequence came from a boy under two years old who had a stem cell transplant for Wiskott-Aldrich syndrome, so the T cells may come from the graft donor. This chain connects TRBV7-8 to TRBJ1-5; the D gene is possibly TRBD1 (5 bases). The CDR3 loop reads CASSLARGNNQPQHF. Here the CDR3 DNA reads TGTGCCAGCAGCTTAGCGCGGGGGAACAATCAGCCCCAGCATTTT.